This T cell receptor beta chain was captured by sequencing in a study of T-cell reconstitution after alpha-beta-depleted transplantation in children. This sample's TCRbeta library carried unique molecular identifier barcodes. One entry per CDR3 protein results from TCRdb running MiXCR on the PCR reads. The sample consists of about 580,000 distinct CDR3 sequences, around 23% of them appearing once. Study observations and caveats: Reported findings indicate that, about two months after transplant, alpha-beta T cells came from several hundred expanded clones, which were derived from non-depleted graft cells. Where some patients showed high TCRbeta diversity at day 60, it came from recipient T cells and thymic progenitors that had survived. At the one-year point after transplant, T-cell counts and TCRbeta diversity were found to come mostly from T cells that had been newly produced.

This clonotype was detected many times. Its antigen is unknown. CDR3 length equals 16 residues. V dropped 3 bases and J dropped 1 base, with 14 bases sitting between them. Germline values: CDR1 ENHRY, CDR2 SYGVKD. The chain employs TRBV10-3 and TRBJ2-3; D might be TRBD1 (6 bases). The input for sequencing was PBMCs, mostly from graft donor cells, taken 360 days after TCRalphabeta/CD19-depleted stem cell transplant. This clonotype was obtained from a boy in the first two years of life who had a stem cell transplant for acute myeloid leukemia, so the T cells may come from the graft donor. The CDR3 loop is CAISEQGNGGTDTQYF. The CDR3 nucleotides are TGTGCCATCAGTGAACAGGGAAATGGTGGCACAGATACGCAGTATTTT.